This T cell receptor beta chain was recorded in a study of Graves' ophthalmopathy and Graves' hyperthyroidism. Among the exclusions were patients with other autoimmune diseases, uncontrolled infections, pregnancy or lactation. Fresh peripheral blood (approximately 10 ml) yielded the PBMCs. The CDR3 consists of 14 residues. Germline loops: CDR1 SQVTM, CDR2 ANQGSEA. V was clipped by 0 bases and J by 0 bases, with 8 bases between them. From RNA, the CDR3 regions of TCR beta chains were amplified and sequenced. An initial RT-PCR round employing HTBI primers preceded a second-round multiplex PCR. TCRdb re-called the multiplex PCR reads through MiXCR, storing one row per CDR3 protein. The table records fewer than 650,000 distinct CDR3 sequences, about 24% of them present only once. Study-wide findings and caveats: Most thyroid-expanded clonotypes exceeding 0.001 frequency were also found in blood.

This clonotype was seen many times. Its antigen is not known. The sequence was obtained from a woman in her late teens or twenties with stable Graves' hyperthyroidism. Some clones in this sample may be carry-over from other donors' samples. This chain connects TRBV29-1 to TRBJ1-1, with D uncertain. Specimen: peripheral blood. CDR3 residues: CSVEEGSLNTEAFF. The DNA for the CDR3 is TGCAGCGTTGAAGAGGGGTCCTTGAACACTGAAGCTTTCTTT.